The next 5 T cell receptor beta chains were all read from a single sample in a study of T-cell reconstitution after alpha-beta-depleted transplantation in children (dated by TCRdb to the mid-2010s). The intended sense of this specimen's treatment or condition label: allogeneic hematopoietic cell transplantation with graft depleted of TCRalphabeta T cells and CD19 B cells. Library preparation employed PCR. Sequencer: Illumina HiSeq 2500. TCR library preparation used molecular barcoding, with unique molecular identifiers applied to normalize quantification of the TCRbeta repertoire. TCRdb reanalyzed the raw reads on its own, using fastp at Q25 for trimming and MiXCR for clone calling, and kept in-frame beta chains. Every distinct CDR3 protein forms one entry, paired with its most common genes and DNA. The table for this sample lists 480,000 or so distinct CDR3 sequences; roughly a tenth of them were counted only once. Together, the top ten hold roughly 2.1% of the sample.

Sequenced here: PBMCs, sampled before TCRalphabeta/CD19-depleted stem cell transplant. These receptors came from a child aged 2 to 10 with inherited bone marrow failure, due to receive a stem cell transplant.

A few counts support this clonotype. V is TRBV7-2 and J is TRBJ2-1, with no clear D. In germline, CDR1 is SGHTA, CDR2 FQGNSA. The CDR3 runs to 16 residues. V was trimmed by 1 base and J by 9 bases, leaving 19 bases between them. This CDR3 reads CASSLVLALPLGEQFF. The CDR3 DNA is TGTGCCAGCAGCTTAGTGCTGGCACTCCCCTTGGGTGAGCAGTTCTTC. The variable domain in full, completed from reference TRBV7-2 and TRBJ2-1, reads GAGVSQSPSNKVTEKGKDVELRCDPISGHTALYWYRQSLGQGLEFLIYFQGNSAPDKSGLPSDRFSAERTGGSVSTLTIQRTQQEDSAVYLCASSLVLALPLGEQFFGPGTRLTVL.

This clonotype was observed at least ten times. The V and J genes are TRBV28 and TRBJ2-7; 9 bases align to TRBD1. The germline V gene encodes CDR1 MDHEN and CDR2 SYDVKM. The CDR3 runs 15 residues. The V gene end was trimmed by 4 bases and the J gene end by 4 bases; junction bases not matched to a gene: 8. As DNA, the CDR3 is TGTGCCAGCAGTTCTCACGGGACAGGGACGTACGAGCAGTACTTC. Protein product: CASSSHGTGTYEQYF.

This sequence joins TRBV4-3 and TRBJ1-4, with no clear D. V was clipped by 1 base and J by 7 bases, with 10 bases between them. The germline V gene encodes CDR1 LGHNA and CDR2 YSLEER. The CDR3 has 14 residues. CDR3 in amino acids: CASSQVGLGEKLFF. The DNA of the CDR3 is TGCGCCAGCAGCCAAGTGGGGTTGGGTGAAAAACTGTTTTTT.

This clonotype has ten or more counts. J is TRBJ2-3 and V is TRBV7-2; D uncertain. In germline, CDR1 is SGHTA, CDR2 FQGNSA. The length of the CDR3 is 14 residues. The V gene lost 1 base and the J gene lost 5 bases, with 10 bases spanning the gap. This CDR3 is CASSLVSWGDTQYF. The CDR3 DNA is TGTGCCAGCAGCTTAGTAAGCTGGGGAGATACGCAGTATTTT.

This clonotype has ten or more counts. This sequence joins TRBV6-5 and TRBJ2-5; 11 nucleotides match TRBD2. The CDR3 contains 16 residues. Germline V gives CDR1 MNHEY, CDR2 SVGAGI. V was pared by 2 bases and J by 5 bases, with 7 bases of the junction left unmatched. The CDR3 DNA is TGTGCCAGCAGTTACATACTAGCGGGAGTTTATGAGACCCAGTACTTC. Its translation: CASSYILAGVYETQYF.